This T cell receptor (beta chain) was sequenced during a study of T cell changes during pregnancy in multiple sclerosis. This CDR3 has 11 residues. The germline V gene encodes CDR1 MNHEY and CDR2 SVGAGI. V gave up 5 bases and J gave up 6 bases, with 7 bases separating them. Repertoires were generated with immunoSEQ multiplex PCR, while TCRdb's copy carries only in-frame clones and drops some. The sample carries about 36,000 clones, around 91% recorded once. The TCR originated in a female donor with multiple sclerosis, enrolled in a pregnancy study. The source was CD8+ T cells from peripheral blood mononuclear cells, collected in the third trimester of pregnancy. The gene calls are TRBV6-5 and TRBJ1-2; D gene unclear. DNA for the CDR3: TGTGCCAGCAGTGGGCCAGATGGCTACACCTTC. Its protein is CASSGPDGYTF.